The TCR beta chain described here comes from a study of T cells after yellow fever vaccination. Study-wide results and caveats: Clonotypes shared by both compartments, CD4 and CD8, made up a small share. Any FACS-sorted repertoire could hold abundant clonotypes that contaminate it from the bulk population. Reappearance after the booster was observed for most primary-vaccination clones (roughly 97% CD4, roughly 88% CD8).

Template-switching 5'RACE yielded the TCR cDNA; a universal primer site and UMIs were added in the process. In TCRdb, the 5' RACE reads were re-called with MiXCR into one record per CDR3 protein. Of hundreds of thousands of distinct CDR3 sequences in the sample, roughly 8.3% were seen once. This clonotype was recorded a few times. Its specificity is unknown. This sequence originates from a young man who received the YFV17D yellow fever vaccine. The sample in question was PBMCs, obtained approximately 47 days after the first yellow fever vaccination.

The CDR3 loop reads CASSLVGRYGYTF. The CDR3 DNA reads TGTGCCAGCAGTTTAGTGGGCCGCTATGGCTACACCTTC. V gene TRBV12-3 or TRBV12-4 combines with J gene TRBJ1-2, with unresolved D. Deletions cut 1 base from V and 4 bases from J, with 7 bases between. The CDR3 spans 13 residues.